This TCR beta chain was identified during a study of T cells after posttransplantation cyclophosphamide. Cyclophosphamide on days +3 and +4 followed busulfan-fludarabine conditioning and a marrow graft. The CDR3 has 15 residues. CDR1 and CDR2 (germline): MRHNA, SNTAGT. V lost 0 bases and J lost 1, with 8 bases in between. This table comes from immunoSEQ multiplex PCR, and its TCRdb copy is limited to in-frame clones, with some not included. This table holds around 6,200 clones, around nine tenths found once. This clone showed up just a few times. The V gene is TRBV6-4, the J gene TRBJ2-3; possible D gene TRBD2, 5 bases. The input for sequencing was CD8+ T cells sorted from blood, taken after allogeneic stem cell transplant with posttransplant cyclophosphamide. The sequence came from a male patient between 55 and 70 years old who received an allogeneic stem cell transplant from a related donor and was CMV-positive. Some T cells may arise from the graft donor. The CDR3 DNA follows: TGTGCCAGCAGTGACTCATCCGGGGGCACAGATACGCAGTATTTT. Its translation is CASSDSSGGTDTQYF.